A single sample gave rise to the 19 T cell receptor beta chains below, sequenced in a study of cytomegalovirus exposure and HLA in healthy donors. The PCR ran on 60 Vbeta and 13 Jbeta primers. The data were produced by immunoSEQ multiplex PCR, yet TCRdb's version contains in-frame clones alone and is incomplete. The sample includes about 99,000 clones, over 75% seen only once; the top ten take roughly 5%. Sequencing was performed on PBMCs. The receptors come from a man aged 60-69 years in good health and CMV-seropositive.

V gene TRBV30 combines with J gene TRBJ1-4; D is unresolved. V dropped 6 bases and J dropped 0 bases, with 8 bases sitting between them. The CDR3 has 13 amino acids. The germline CDR1 and CDR2 sequences are GTSNPN and SVGIG (reference sequence). Here the CDR3 reads CACPGATNEKLFF. DNA of the CDR3: TGTGCCTGTCCCGGAGCAACTAATGAAAAACTGTTTTTT.

The chain uses TRBV9 and TRBJ2-3; a weak D match, TRBD2 (7 bases). The CDR3 covers 21 residues. Germline CDR1 is SGDLS and CDR2 is YYNGEE. Trimming took off 3 bases at V and 3 bases at J, with 32 bases between the two ends. CDR3 bases: TGTGCCAGCAGCGGCCGTGGTCGGGCGGGGGCCCCCAGGGATCCGACAGATACGCAGTATTTT. As protein: CASSGRGRAGAPRDPTDTQYF.

The V call is TRBV19, the J call TRBJ2-7; D unclear. V was trimmed by 5 bases and J by 0 bases, leaving 17 bases between them. There are 16 residues in the CDR3. The germline CDR1 and CDR2 sequences are LNHDA and SQIVND (reference sequence). This CDR3 reads CASSPNGEGSSYEQYF. CDR3 coding DNA: TGTGCCAGTAGTCCTAACGGAGAAGGCAGCTCCTACGAGCAGTACTTC.

The rearrangement joins TRBV21-1 to TRBJ2-3; the table's TRBD1 call for D was not verified on the DNA. TRBV21-1 is classified as a pseudogene. The CDR3 is 15 amino acids. CDR3 bases: TGTGCCAGCAGCATATGGACAGGGAGGCCAGATACGCAGTATTTT. This gives the protein CASSIWTGRPDTQYF.

This clone turned up a few times. V is TRBV2 and J is TRBJ2-2, with 7 bases lining up with TRBD1. The CDR3 loop spans 16 amino acids. The V gene end was trimmed by 3 bases and the J gene end by 6 bases; junction bases not matched to a gene: 10. Germline V CDR1 and CDR2: SNHLY, FYNNEI. This CDR3 reads CASSEPRGGVAGELFF. The CDR3 DNA follows: TGTGCCAGCAGTGAGCCTAGAGGGGGCGTCGCCGGGGAGCTGTTTTTT. Together with reference TRBV2 and TRBJ2-2, the CDR3 gives the full variable domain: EPEVTQTPSHQVTQMGQEVILRCVPISNHLYFYWYRQILGQKVEFLVSFYNNEISEKSEIFDDQFSVERPDGSNFTLKIRSTKLEDSAMYFCASSEPRGGVAGELFFGEGSRLTVL.

V gene TRBV7-9 combines with J gene TRBJ1-6, with D tentatively TRBD1 (5 bases). Germline loops: CDR1 SEHNR, CDR2 FQNEAQ (reference sequence). This CDR3 region has 15 residues. V was pared by 2 bases and J by 0 bases, with 5 bases between. DNA for the CDR3: TGTGCCAGCAGCTTAAGGGGCTCCTATAATTCACCCCTCCACTTT. Translated, it gives CASSLRGSYNSPLHF.

The genes are TRBV30 and TRBJ1-2; D uncertain. The V gene lost 0 bases and the J gene lost 4 bases, with 9 bases spanning the gap. Germline V gene sequence: CDR1 GTSNPN, CDR2 SVGIG (reference sequence). CDR3 length: 13 residues. CDR3 sequence: CAWSVPGGYGYTF. The CDR3 DNA follows: TGTGCCTGGAGTGTACCCGGTGGCTATGGCTACACCTTC.

The chain has TRBV9 and TRBJ2-7; TRBD1 matches at 9 bases. CDR3 length equals 15 residues. CDR1 is SGDLS and CDR2 is YYNGEE in the germline V gene. The V and J ends lost 0 bases and 3 bases, in that order; junction bases with no gene match: 4. In DNA, the CDR3 is TGTGCCAGCAGCGTAGGGACAGGGGCAAGCTACGAGCAGTACTTC. The encoded protein is CASSVGTGASYEQYF.

V gene TRBV11-2 combines with J gene TRBJ2-1; maybe TRBD2 (6 bases). V dropped 4 bases and J dropped 7 bases, with 11 bases sitting between them. This CDR3 comprises 13 residues. Germline V gives CDR1 SGHAT, CDR2 FQNNGV. This CDR3 reads CASSSWGLNEQFF. Written as DNA, the CDR3 is TGTGCCAGCAGCTCTTGGGGACTGAATGAGCAGTTCTTC.

V gene TRBV15 combines with J gene TRBJ1-4, with TRBD1 as a possible D gene (5 bases). Trimming took 0 bases from V and 2 from J, leaving 13 bases between them. CDR3 length: 17 residues. Germline V lookup: CDR1 LNHNV, CDR2 YYDKDF (reference sequence). CDR3 in DNA: TGTGCCACCAGCAGAGATCAGGGTGCCGACACTAATGAAAAACTGTTTTTT. Its translation: CATSRDQGADTNEKLFF. Filled out from reference TRBV15 and TRBJ1-4, the complete variable domain reads DAMVIQNPRYQVTQFGKPVTLSCSQTLNHNVMYWYQQKSSQAPKLLFHYYDKDFNNEADTPDNFQSRRPNTSFCFLDIRSPGLGDTAMYLCATSRDQGADTNEKLFFGSGTQLSVL.

About this clone: This sample also contains other DNA sequences that code for the same CDR3. The V and J genes are TRBV7-2 and TRBJ2-5; 7 bases match TRBD1. Germline assignment: CDR1 SGHTA and CDR2 FQGNSA. CDR3 length equals 14 residues. V dropped 7 bases and J dropped 1; count of bases not matched to a gene: 6. The CDR3 spells CASTRTGPQETQYF. CDR3 nucleotides: TGTGCCAGCACCAGGACAGGCCCCCAAGAGACCCAGTACTTC.

The chain uses TRBV5-5 and TRBJ1-6; 9 bases agree with TRBD1. The germline V gene has CDR1 SGHKS and CDR2 YYEKEE (reference sequence). There are 17 residues in the CDR3. Unmatched junction bases numbered 13, after V lost 2 bases and J lost 10 bases. The CDR3 is CASSFLPGTGKESPLHF. CDR3 bases: TGTGCCAGCAGCTTCCTACCTGGGACAGGGAAGGAGTCACCCCTCCACTTT.

V is TRBV28 and J is TRBJ1-1; D uncertain. Germline CDR1 is MDHEN and CDR2 is SYDVKM. The CDR3 length is 15 residues. The V gene lost 6 bases and the J gene lost 1 base, with 15 bases spanning the gap. CDR3 loop: CASRDPGRRNTEAFF. CDR3 sequence (DNA): TGTGCCAGCAGGGACCCGGGGAGAAGGAACACTGAAGCTTTCTTT.

The J gene is TRBJ2-7, the V gene TRBV6-1; 10 bases are a match to TRBD2. V gave up 6 bases and J gave up 2 bases; unmatched junction bases: 7. CDR1 and CDR2 (germline): MNHNS, SASEGT. The CDR3 runs 15 residues. Here the CDR3 reads CASSLLAGPAYEQYF. CDR3 in DNA: TGTGCCAGCAGCCTACTAGCGGGGCCCGCCTACGAGCAGTACTTC.

This chain connects TRBV29-1 to TRBJ1-4; 9 nucleotides agree with TRBD1. The V segment lost 6 bases and the J segment 7 bases; nucleotides outside the gene matches: 9. This CDR3 has 14 amino acids. CDR1 SQVTM and CDR2 ANQGSEA come from the germline V gene. CDR3 DNA: TGCAGCGTCTTACAGGGGGCGAAAGGTGAAAAACTGTTTTTT. Its translation is CSVLQGAKGEKLFF.

This clone was detected only a few times. This chain connects TRBV4-3 to TRBJ1-2; D is unresolved. This CDR3 region has 16 residues. Germline CDR1 is LGHNA and CDR2 is YSLEER. With 0 bases removed from V and 8 bases from J, the gap between germline ends came to 19 bases. DNA for the CDR3: TGCGCCAGCAGCCAAGAGGTTCTCCAGTCTGCCGGGGGCTACACCTTC. It translates to CASSQEVLQSAGGYTF.

V gene TRBV5-4 combines with J gene TRBJ1-2; the match to TRBD1 covers 8 bases. The CDR3 is 17 residues long. With 3 bases clipped from V and 3 bases from J, the junction kept 13 bases outside the gene matches. Germline V gives CDR1 SGHNT, CDR2 YYREEE (reference sequence). CDR3 coding DNA: TGTGCCAGCAGCTCCCCCTCCCCCGGACAGGGATACTATGGCTACACCTTC. As protein: CASSSPSPGQGYYGYTF. The variable domain in full, completed from reference TRBV5-4 and TRBJ1-2, reads ETGVTQSPTHLIKTRGQQVTLRCSSQSGHNTVSWYQQALGQGPQFIFQYYREEENGRGNFPPRFSGLQFPNYSSELNVNALELDDSALYLCASSSPSPGQGYYGYTFGSGTRLTVV.

J is TRBJ2-1 and V is TRBV7-2; TRBD1 matches at 8 bases. Germline CDR1 reads SGHTA; CDR2 reads FQGNSA. Germline trimming cut 5 bases from V and 3 bases from J; bases unmatched to any gene: 9. The CDR3 runs to 16 residues. CDR3 residues: CASSRGGQGRYNEQFF. DNA for the CDR3: TGTGCCAGCAGCAGAGGCGGACAGGGCCGCTACAATGAGCAGTTCTTC.

This sequence joins TRBV4-1 and TRBJ2-5, with TRBD1 identical over 8 bases. The DNA end is a closer match to TRBJ2-7, so the J assignment may be wrong. This CDR3 has 17 amino acids. Germline V gene data show CDR1 as MGHRA and CDR2 as YSYEKL. The CDR3 reads CASSQVPQGAGRGEQYF. The CDR3 DNA reads as TGCGCCAGCAGCCAAGTCCCGCAGGGGGCAGGAAGAGGCGAGCAGTACTTC.